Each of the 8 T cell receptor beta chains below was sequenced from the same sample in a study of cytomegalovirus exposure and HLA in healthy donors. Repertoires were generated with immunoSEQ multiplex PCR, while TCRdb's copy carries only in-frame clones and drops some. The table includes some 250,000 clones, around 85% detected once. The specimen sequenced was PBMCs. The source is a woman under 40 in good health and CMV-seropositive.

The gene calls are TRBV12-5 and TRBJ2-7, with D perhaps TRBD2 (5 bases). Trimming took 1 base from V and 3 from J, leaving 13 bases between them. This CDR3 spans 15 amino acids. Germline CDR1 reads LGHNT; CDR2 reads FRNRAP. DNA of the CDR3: TGTGCTAGTGGTTTGGCCCTGATGGGGAGCTACGAGCAGTACTTC. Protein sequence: CASGLALMGSYEQYF. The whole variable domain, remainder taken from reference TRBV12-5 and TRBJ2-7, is DARVTQTPRHKVTEMGQEVTMRCQPILGHNTVFWYRQTMMQGLELLAYFRNRAPLDDSGMPKDRFSAEMPDATLATLKIQPSEPRDSAVYFCASGLALMGSYEQYFGPGTRLTVT.

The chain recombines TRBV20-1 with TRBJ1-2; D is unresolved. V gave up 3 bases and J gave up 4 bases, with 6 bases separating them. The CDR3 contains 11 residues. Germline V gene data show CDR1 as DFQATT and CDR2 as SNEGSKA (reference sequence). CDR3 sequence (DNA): TGCAGTGCTAGTGAGAGCTATGGCTACACCTTC. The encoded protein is CSASESYGYTF.

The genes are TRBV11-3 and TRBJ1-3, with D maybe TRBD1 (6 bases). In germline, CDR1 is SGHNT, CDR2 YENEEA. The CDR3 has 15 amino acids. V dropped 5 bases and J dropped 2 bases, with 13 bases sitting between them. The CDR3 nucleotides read TGTGCCAGCAGCCCACCCACAGGGCCTGGAAACACCATATATTTT. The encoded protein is CASSPPTGPGNTIYF.

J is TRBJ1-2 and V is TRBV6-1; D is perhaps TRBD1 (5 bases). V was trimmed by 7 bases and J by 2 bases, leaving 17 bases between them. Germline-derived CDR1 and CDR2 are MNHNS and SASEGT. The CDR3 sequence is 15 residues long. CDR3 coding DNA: TGTGCCAGCATCATTCCCTTCGCAGGGAACTATGGCTACACCTTC. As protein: CASIIPFAGNYGYTF.

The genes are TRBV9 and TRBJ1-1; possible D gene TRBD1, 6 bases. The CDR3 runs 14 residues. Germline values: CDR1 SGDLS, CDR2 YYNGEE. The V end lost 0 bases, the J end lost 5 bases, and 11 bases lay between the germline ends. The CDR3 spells CASSVETGITEAFF. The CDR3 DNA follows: TGTGCCAGCAGCGTAGAAACAGGGATAACTGAAGCTTTCTTT.

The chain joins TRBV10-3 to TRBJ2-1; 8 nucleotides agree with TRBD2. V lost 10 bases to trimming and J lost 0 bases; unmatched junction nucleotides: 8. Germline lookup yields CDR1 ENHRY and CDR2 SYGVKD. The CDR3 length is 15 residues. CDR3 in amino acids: CATLSGRNSYNEQFF. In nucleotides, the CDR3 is TGTGCCACTCTAAGCGGGAGAAACTCCTACAATGAGCAGTTCTTC.

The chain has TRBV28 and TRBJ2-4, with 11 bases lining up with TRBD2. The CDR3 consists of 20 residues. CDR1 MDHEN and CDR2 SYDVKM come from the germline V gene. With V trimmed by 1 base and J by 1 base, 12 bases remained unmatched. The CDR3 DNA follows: TGTGCCAGCAGTTTATTTATCGGGGGGACTAGCGGTGCTGCCAAAAACATTCAGTACTTC. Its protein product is CASSLFIGGTSGAAKNIQYF.

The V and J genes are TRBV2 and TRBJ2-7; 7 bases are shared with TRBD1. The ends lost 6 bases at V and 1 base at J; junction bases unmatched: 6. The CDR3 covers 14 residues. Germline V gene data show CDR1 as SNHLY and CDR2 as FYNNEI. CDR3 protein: CASRPPQGSYEQYF. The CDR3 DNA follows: TGTGCCAGCAGGCCTCCACAGGGGTCCTACGAGCAGTACTTC.